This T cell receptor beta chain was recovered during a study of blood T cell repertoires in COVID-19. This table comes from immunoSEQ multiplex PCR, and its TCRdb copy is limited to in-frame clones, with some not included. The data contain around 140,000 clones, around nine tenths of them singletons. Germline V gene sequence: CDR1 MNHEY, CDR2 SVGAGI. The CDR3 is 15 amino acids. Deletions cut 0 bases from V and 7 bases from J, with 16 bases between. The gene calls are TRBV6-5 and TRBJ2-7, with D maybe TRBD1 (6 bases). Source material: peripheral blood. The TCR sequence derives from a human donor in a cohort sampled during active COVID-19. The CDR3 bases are TGTGCCAGCAGTTACTCGATGGACCGAGGGGGAGAGCAGTACTTC. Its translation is CASSYSMDRGGEQYF.